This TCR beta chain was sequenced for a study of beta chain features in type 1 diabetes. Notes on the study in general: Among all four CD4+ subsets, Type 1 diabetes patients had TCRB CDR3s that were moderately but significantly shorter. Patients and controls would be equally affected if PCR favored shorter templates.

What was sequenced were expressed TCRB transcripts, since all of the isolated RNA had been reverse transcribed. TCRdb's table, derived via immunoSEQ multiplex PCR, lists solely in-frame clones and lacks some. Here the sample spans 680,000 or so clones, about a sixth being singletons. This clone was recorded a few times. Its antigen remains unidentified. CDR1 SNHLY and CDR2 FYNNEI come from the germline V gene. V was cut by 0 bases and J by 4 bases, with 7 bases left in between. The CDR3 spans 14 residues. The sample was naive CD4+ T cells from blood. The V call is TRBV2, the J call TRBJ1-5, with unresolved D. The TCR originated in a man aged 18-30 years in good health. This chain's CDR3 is CASSEARGNQPQHF. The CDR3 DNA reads TGTGCCAGCAGTGAAGCGCGAGGGAATCAGCCCCAGCATTTT.